This is a list of T cell receptor beta chains from one sample in a study of T cell responses to AZD1222 COVID-19 vaccine. The method was immunoSEQ multiplex PCR; TCRdb's version includes in-frame clones alone and lacks a portion of them. The sample holds fewer than 90,000 clones; about 89% are singletons and the top ten take about 9.9%. The sequencing used peripheral blood, collected 28 days after the second AZD1222 dose. Every receptor here comes from an adult who received the AZD1222 COVID-19 vaccine. The CDR3 runs from the conserved cysteine through the conserved F or W. The D gene is left open where the match is weak. Part of the rows lack a size; the others show once, few, many or a class for expanded clones.

V	size	J	D	CDR3	DNA
TRBV28	NA	TRBJ1-4	TRBD1	CASSLYRGEVSTNEKLFF	TGTGCCAGCAGTTTATACAGGGGCGAAGTATCAACTAATGAAAAACTGTTTTTT
TRBV7-3	NA	TRBJ2-2	NA	CASSRDTGELFF	TGTGCCAGCAGCCGAGACACCGGGGAGCTGTTTTTT
TRBV19	NA	TRBJ1-6	NA	CASSIRDTNSPLHF	TGTGCCAGTAGTATCAGGGACACCAATTCACCCCTCCACTTT
TRBV27	NA	TRBJ2-3	TRBD1	CASRRTGTGVEDTQYF	TGTGCCAGCAGACGAACCGGGACAGGGGTCGAAGATACGCAGTATTTT
TRBV19	once	TRBJ1-4	TRBD1	CASSFGTGFAEKLFF	TGTGCCAGTAGTTTCGGGACAGGGTTCGCTGAAAAACTGTTTTTT
TRBV5-1	NA	TRBJ1-1	NA	CASRANTEAFF	TGCGCCAGCAGGGCGAACACTGAAGCTTTCTTT
TRBV28	NA	TRBJ2-1	TRBD2	CAIGLAESSYNEQFF	TGTGCCATCGGACTAGCGGAGAGCTCCTACAATGAGCAGTTCTTC
TRBV6-5	few	TRBJ1-1	NA	CASSYSRGTEAFF	TGTGCCAGCAGTTACTCCCGGGGAACTGAAGCTTTCTTT
TRBV13	NA	TRBJ1-5	NA	CASSLGRVQPQHF	TGTGCCAGCAGCTTAGGGAGGGTTCAGCCCCAGCATTTT
TRBV19	NA	TRBJ2-3	TRBD2	CATGGFSGTSTDTQYF	TGTGCCACGGGGGGGTTTTCAGGTACTAGCACAGATACGCAGTATTTT
TRBV3-1/TRBV3-2	NA	TRBJ2-7	TRBD2	CASSQRTSGTPYEQYF	TGTGCCAGCAGCCAAAGGACTAGCGGGACCCCCTACGAGCAGTACTTC
TRBV23-1	NA	TRBJ1-1	TRBD1	CASSPRDRGYPHWDTEAFF	TGCGCCAGCAGTCCGCGGGACAGGGGATATCCTCACTGGGACACTGAAGCTTTCTTT
TRBV15	NA	TRBJ1-5	TRBD1	CATSTTGGNQPQHF	TGTGCCACCAGCACTACAGGGGGAAATCAGCCCCAGCATTTT
TRBV9	NA	TRBJ1-1	NA	CASSVGDSPKAFF	TGTGCCAGCAGCGTAGGGGACTCCCCCAAGGCTTTCTTT
TRBV5-1	NA	TRBJ1-1	TRBD1	CATSLGGAVTEAFF	TGCGCCACCTCCTTAGGGGGCGCCGTTACTGAAGCTTTCTTT
TRBV6-5	NA	TRBJ1-2	NA	CASSPSWDYGYTF	TGTGCCAGCAGCCCGAGTTGGGACTATGGCTACACCTTC
TRBV11-2	NA	TRBJ2-5	NA	CASSLRRDQETQYF	TGTGCCAGCAGCTTAAGACGCGACCAAGAGACCCAGTACTTC
TRBV28	NA	TRBJ2-7	NA	CASSLTGYEQYF	TGTGCCAGCAGTTTAACGGGCTACGAGCAGTACTTC
TRBV28	NA	TRBJ1-3	TRBD1	CASSHPGQGSSGNTIYF	TGTGCCAGCAGTCACCCGGGACAGGGAAGTTCTGGAAACACCATATATTTT
TRBV7-9	NA	TRBJ1-2	TRBD1	CASSLATGTGGYTF	TGTGCCAGCAGCTTAGCTACAGGGACAGGAGGCTACACCTTC
TRBV7-9	NA	TRBJ1-5	NA	CASSLSSDQPQHF	TGTGCCAGCAGCTTGTCCTCAGACCAGCCCCAGCATTTT
TRBV10-3	NA	TRBJ1-1	TRBD1	CAISGVPGQGVGNTEAFF	TGTGCCATCAGTGGCGTCCCGGGACAGGGGGTCGGGAACACTGAAGCTTTCTTT
TRBV6-1	NA	TRBJ2-3	NA	CASSEGASHWTDTQYF	TGTGCCAGCAGTGAAGGTGCCTCCCATTGGACAGATACGCAGTATTTT
TRBV6-6	NA	TRBJ1-4	NA	CASMVIANEKLFF	TGTGCCAGCATGGTCATAGCTAATGAAAAACTGTTTTTT
TRBV29-1	NA	TRBJ1-5	TRBD1	CSVSTGGTGNNQPQHF	TGCAGCGTTTCCACCGGGGGGACAGGGAATAATCAGCCCCAGCATTTT
TRBV5-1	NA	TRBJ2-7	NA	CASVAFSYEQYF	TGCGCCAGCGTTGCTTTCTCCTACGAGCAGTACTTC
TRBV7-9	NA	TRBJ1-6	NA	CASSSGALGNSPLHF	TGTGCCAGCAGCTCCGGGGCGCTCGGGAATTCACCCCTCCACTTT
TRBV30	NA	TRBJ1-5	TRBD1	CAWTYGQGTNQPQHF	TGTGCCTGGACCTATGGACAGGGGACCAATCAGCCCCAGCATTTT
TRBV5-6	once	TRBJ1-1	NA	CASSSPDSPNTEAFF	TGTGCCAGCAGCTCGCCGGACAGCCCGAACACTGAAGCTTTCTTT
TRBV7-8	NA	TRBJ1-5	NA	CASSSRGAGNQPQHF	TGTGCCAGCAGCTCACGGGGGGCGGGCAATCAGCCCCAGCATTTT
TRBV5-1	NA	TRBJ1-6	TRBD1	CASREGQGLYSPLHF	TGCGCCAGCAGGGAAGGACAGGGCTTATATTCACCCCTCCACTTT
TRBV29-1	NA	TRBJ1-3	NA	CSAMWTVGNTIYF	TGCAGCGCAATGTGGACAGTTGGAAACACCATATATTTT
TRBV5-5	NA	TRBJ2-7	NA	CASSPEPPYEQYF	TGTGCCAGCAGCCCGGAACCCCCGTACGAGCAGTACTTC
TRBV5-4	NA	TRBJ2-5	TRBD2	CASSDPSGRGETQYF	TGTGCCAGCAGTGATCCCAGCGGGAGAGGAGAGACCCAGTACTTC
TRBV6-5	NA	TRBJ1-1	NA	CASSYGAGVYTEAFF	TGTGCCAGCAGTTACGGGGCAGGGGTTTACACTGAAGCTTTCTTT
TRBV7-9	NA	TRBJ2-6	NA	CASSLGTAGANVLTF	TGTGCCAGCAGCTTAGGGACAGCTGGGGCCAACGTCCTGACTTTC
TRBV2	NA	TRBJ1-5	NA	CASSVFGGIGNQPQHF	TGTGCCAGCAGTGTCTTTGGGGGGATTGGGAATCAGCCCCAGCATTTT
TRBV24-1	NA	TRBJ1-3	TRBD1	CATSDPRDRAGNTIYF	TGTGCCACCAGTGATCCCCGGGACAGGGCTGGAAACACCATATATTTT
TRBV3-1/TRBV3-2	NA	TRBJ2-1	NA	CASSQDSGIWNEQFF	TGTGCCAGCAGCCAAGACAGTGGGATTTGGAATGAGCAGTTCTTC
TRBV7-8	NA	TRBJ1-4	NA	CASSFTRSGSTNEKLFF	TGTGCCAGCAGCTTCACTAGAAGCGGTTCAACTAATGAAAAACTGTTTTTT
TRBV18	NA	TRBJ1-1	NA	CASSPNPSNTEAFF	TGTGCCAGCTCACCGAATCCTTCGAACACTGAAGCTTTCTTT
TRBV3-1/TRBV3-2	NA	TRBJ1-1	TRBD1	CASRYGQGEAFF	TGTGCCAGCAGATACGGACAGGGTGAAGCTTTCTTT
TRBV2	NA	TRBJ1-6	TRBD1	CASIRDREVSPLHF	TGTGCCAGCATTCGGGACAGGGAGGTTTCACCCCTCCACTTT
TRBV2	NA	TRBJ2-2	NA	CASQQETSGELFF	TGTGCCAGCCAACAGGAGACATCCGGGGAGCTGTTTTTT
TRBV28	NA	TRBJ1-2	NA	CASRDGDYGYTF	TGTGCCAGCAGAGACGGAGACTATGGCTACACCTTC
TRBV7-8	NA	TRBJ2-7	TRBD2	CASSLARLAVSYEQYF	TGTGCCAGCAGCTTAGCAAGACTAGCGGTCTCCTACGAGCAGTACTTC
TRBV30	NA	TRBJ1-5	NA	CAWSVVQVDQPQHF	TGTGCCTGGAGTGTCGTACAGGTGGATCAGCCCCAGCATTTT
TRBV6-2/TRBV6-3	NA	TRBJ2-5	NA	CASSYSSSGARETQYF	TGTGCCAGCAGTTACTCGAGTTCCGGGGCGCGGGAGACCCAGTACTTC
TRBV11-3	NA	TRBJ2-2	NA	CASSGGLNGGELFF	TGTGCCAGCAGCGGTGGACTAAACGGGGGGGAGCTGTTTTTT
TRBV14	NA	TRBJ2-7	TRBD1	CASSQDHPGTGKYEQYF	TGTGCCAGCAGCCAAGACCATCCCGGGACAGGGAAATACGAGCAGTACTTC
TRBV7-9	NA	TRBJ1-1	NA	CASSLGGTSEAFF	TGTGCCAGCAGCTTAGGGGGGACGAGTGAAGCTTTCTTT
TRBV30	NA	TRBJ1-3	NA	CAWSVGAISPIYF	TGTGCCTGGAGTGTAGGGGCTATTAGTCCCATATATTTT
TRBV11-3	NA	TRBJ2-1	TRBD2	CASSSAGGLYNEQFF	TGTGCCAGCAGCTCCGCGGGGGGCCTATACAATGAGCAGTTCTTC